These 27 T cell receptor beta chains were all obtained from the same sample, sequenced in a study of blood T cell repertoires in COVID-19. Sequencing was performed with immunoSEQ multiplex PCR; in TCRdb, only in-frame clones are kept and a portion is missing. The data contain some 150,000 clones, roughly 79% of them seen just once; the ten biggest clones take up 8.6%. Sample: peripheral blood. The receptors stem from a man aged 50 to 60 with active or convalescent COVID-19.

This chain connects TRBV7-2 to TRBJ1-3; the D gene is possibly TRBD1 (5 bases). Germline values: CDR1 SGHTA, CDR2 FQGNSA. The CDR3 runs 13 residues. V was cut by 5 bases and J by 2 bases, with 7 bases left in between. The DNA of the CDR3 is TGTGCCAGCAGCGACAGTCCTGGAAACACCATATATTTT. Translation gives CASSDSPGNTIYF.

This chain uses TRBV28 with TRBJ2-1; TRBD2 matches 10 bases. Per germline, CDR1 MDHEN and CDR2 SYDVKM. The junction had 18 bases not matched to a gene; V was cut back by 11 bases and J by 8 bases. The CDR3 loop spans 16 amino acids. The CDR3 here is CAVRPTLAGDRDEQFF. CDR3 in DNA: TGTGCCGTTCGCCCCACCCTAGCGGGAGATCGAGATGAGCAGTTCTTC.

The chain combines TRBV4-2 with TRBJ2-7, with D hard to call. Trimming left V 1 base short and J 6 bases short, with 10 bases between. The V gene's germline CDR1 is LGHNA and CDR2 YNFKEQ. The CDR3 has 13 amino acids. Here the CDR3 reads CASSQVMEREQYF. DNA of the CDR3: TGTGCCAGCAGCCAAGTTATGGAGCGCGAGCAGTACTTC.

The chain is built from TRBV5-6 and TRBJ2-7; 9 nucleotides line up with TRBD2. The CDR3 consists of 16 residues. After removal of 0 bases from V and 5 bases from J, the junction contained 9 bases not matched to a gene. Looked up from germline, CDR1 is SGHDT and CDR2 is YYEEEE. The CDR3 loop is CASSLEFGGRADEQYF. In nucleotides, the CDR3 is TGTGCCAGCAGCTTGGAATTCGGCGGGAGGGCCGACGAGCAGTACTTC.

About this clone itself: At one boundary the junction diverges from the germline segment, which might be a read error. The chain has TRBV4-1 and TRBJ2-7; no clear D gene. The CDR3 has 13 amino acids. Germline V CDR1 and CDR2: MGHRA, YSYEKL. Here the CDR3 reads CASSQEQSYGQYF. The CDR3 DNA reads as TGCGCCAGCAGCCAAGAGCAATCATACGGGCAGTACTTC.

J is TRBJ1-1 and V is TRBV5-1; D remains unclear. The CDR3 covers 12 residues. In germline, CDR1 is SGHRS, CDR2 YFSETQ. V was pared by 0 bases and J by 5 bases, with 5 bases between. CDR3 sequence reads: CASSLGRTEAFF. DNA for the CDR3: TGCGCCAGCAGCTTGGGTCGGACTGAAGCTTTCTTT.

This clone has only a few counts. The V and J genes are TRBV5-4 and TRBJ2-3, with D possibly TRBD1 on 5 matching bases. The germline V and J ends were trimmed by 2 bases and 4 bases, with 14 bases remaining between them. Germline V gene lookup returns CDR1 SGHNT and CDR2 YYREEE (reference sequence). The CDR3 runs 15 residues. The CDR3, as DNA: TGTGCCAGCAGCTTCTCCGCAGGGCCCCCAGATACGCAGTATTTT. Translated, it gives CASSFSAGPPDTQYF.

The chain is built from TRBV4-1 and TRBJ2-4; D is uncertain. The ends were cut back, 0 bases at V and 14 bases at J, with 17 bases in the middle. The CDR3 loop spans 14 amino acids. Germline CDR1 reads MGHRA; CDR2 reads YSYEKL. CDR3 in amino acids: CASSQEPTHMGEYF. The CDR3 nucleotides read TGCGCCAGCAGCCAAGAACCCACACACATGGGCGAGTACTTC.

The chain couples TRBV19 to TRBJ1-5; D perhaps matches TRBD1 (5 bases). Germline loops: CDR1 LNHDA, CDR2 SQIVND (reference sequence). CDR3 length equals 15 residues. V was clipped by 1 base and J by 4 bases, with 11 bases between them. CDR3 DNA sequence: TGTGCCAGTAGTATAGTTTGGGGGGAGAATCAGCCCCAGCATTTT. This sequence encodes CASSIVWGENQPQHF.

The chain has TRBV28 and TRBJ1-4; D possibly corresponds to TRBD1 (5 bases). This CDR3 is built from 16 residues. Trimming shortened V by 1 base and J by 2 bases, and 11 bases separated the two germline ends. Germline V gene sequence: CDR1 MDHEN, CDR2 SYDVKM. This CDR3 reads CASSLLSGPTNEKLFF. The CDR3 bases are TGTGCCAGCAGTTTATTGTCAGGGCCGACTAATGAAAAACTGTTTTTT.

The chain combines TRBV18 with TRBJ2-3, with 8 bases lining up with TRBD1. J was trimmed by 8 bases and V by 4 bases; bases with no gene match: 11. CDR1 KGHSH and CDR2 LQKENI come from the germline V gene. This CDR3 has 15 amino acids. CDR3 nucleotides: TGTGCCAGCTCACTTCAGACAGGGGAATCAGCTACGCAGTATTTT. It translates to CASSLQTGESATQYF.

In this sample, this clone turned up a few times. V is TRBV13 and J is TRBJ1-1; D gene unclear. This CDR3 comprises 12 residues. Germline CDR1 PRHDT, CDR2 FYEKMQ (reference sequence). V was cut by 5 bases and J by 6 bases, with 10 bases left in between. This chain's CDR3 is CASSIRPSEAFF. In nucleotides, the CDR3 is TGTGCCAGCAGCATCCGTCCGTCTGAAGCTTTCTTT.

In DNA, the CDR3 is TGTGCCACCAGCAACAGGGGCCGAGGGCTCTACGAGCAGTACTTC. It yields the protein CATSNRGRGLYEQYF. This chain links TRBV15 with TRBJ2-7, with 7 nucleotides matching TRBD1. Germline CDR1 and CDR2: LNHNV and YYDKDF (reference sequence). J lost 3 bases, V lost 4 bases, and 9 bases had no gene match. The CDR3 runs to 15 residues.

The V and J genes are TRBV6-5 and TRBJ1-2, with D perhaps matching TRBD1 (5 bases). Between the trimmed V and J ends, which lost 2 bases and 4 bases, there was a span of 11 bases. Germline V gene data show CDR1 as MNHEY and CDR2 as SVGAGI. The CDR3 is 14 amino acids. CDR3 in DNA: TGTGCCAGCAGTTACGGGCCACAGGTCTATGGCTACACCTTC. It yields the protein CASSYGPQVYGYTF.

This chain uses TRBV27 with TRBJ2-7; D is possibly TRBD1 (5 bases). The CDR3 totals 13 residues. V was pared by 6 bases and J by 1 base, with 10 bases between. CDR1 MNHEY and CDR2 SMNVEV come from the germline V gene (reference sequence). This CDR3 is CASSPRGSYEQYF. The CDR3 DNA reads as TGTGCCAGCAGCCCTAGGGGATCCTACGAGCAGTACTTC.

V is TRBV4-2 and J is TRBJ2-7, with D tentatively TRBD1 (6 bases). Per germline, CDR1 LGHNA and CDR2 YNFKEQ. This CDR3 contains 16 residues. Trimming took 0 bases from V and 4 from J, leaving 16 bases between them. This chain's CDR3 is CASSQDLSDRSYEQYF. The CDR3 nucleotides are TGTGCCAGCAGCCAAGATCTCAGCGACAGGAGTTACGAGCAGTACTTC.

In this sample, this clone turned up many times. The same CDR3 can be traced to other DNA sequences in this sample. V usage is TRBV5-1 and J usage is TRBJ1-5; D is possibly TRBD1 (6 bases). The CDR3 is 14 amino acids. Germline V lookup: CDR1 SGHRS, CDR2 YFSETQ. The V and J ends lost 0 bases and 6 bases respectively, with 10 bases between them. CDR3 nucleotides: TGCGCCAGCAGCTTGGGTCAGGGGACTCAGCCCCAGCATTTT. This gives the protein CASSLGQGTQPQHF.

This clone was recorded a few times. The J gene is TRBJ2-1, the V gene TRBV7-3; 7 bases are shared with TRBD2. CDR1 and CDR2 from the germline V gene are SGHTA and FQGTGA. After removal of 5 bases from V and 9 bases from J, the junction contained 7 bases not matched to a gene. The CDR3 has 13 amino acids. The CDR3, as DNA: TGTGCCAGCAGCCTATTACAGCGGGGTGAGCAGTTCTTC. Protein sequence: CASSLLQRGEQFF.

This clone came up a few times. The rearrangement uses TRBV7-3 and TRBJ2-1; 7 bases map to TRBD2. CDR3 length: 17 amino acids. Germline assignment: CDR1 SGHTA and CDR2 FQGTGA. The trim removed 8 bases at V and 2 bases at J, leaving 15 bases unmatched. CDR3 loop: CASPLGVGREPYNEQFF. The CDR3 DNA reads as TGTGCCAGCCCCTTAGGGGTGGGGCGGGAGCCCTACAATGAGCAGTTCTTC.

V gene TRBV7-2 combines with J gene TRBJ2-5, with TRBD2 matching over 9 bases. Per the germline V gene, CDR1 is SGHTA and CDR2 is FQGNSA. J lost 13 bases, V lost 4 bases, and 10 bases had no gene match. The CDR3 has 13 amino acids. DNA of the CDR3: TGTGCCAGCAGCTCCGGACGGCGGGAGGGCCCGTACTTC. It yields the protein CASSSGRREGPYF.

The CDR3 here is CASSFLPGFEETQYF. The CDR3 nucleotides are TGCGCCAGCAGCTTCCTGCCGGGGTTTGAGGAGACCCAGTACTTC. The chain links TRBV5-1 to TRBJ2-5; tentative D call: TRBD2 (5 bases). This CDR3 comprises 15 residues. Trimming shortened V by 2 bases and J by 5 bases, and 16 bases separated the two germline ends. In germline, CDR1 is SGHRS, CDR2 YFSETQ.

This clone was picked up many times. The CDR3 loop is CASRDYYNEQFF. CDR3 nucleotide sequence: TGTGCCAGCAGGGACTACTACAATGAGCAGTTCTTC. This chain uses TRBV27 with TRBJ2-1; D is perhaps TRBD2 (6 bases). In germline, CDR1 is MNHEY, CDR2 SMNVEV (reference sequence). V was trimmed by 6 bases and J by 3 bases, leaving 6 bases between them. The CDR3 runs 12 residues.

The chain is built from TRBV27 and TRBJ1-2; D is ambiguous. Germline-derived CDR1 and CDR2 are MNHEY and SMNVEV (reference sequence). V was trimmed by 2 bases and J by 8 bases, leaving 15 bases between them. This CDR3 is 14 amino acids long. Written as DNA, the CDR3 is TGTGCCAGCAGTTTAAAAGGGCACCGGGAGGGCTACACCTTC. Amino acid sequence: CASSLKGHREGYTF.

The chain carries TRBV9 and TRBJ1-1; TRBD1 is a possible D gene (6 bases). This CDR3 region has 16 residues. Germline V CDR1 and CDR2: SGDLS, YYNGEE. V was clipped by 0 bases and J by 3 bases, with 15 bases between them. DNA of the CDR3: TGTGCCAGCAGCGTAGGCAGTCAGGGGCCGCACACTGAAGCTTTCTTT. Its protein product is CASSVGSQGPHTEAFF.

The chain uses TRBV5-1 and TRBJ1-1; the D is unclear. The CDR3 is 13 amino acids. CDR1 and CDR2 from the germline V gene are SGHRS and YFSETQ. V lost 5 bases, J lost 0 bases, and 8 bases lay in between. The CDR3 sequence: CASRAEMNTEAFF. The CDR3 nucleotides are TGCGCCAGCAGGGCGGAGATGAACACTGAAGCTTTCTTT.

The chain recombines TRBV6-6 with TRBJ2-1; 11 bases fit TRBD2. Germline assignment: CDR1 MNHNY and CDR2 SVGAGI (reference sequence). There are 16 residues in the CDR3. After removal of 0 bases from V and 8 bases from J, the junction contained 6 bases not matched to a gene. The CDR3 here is CASSYSRLAGGDEQFF. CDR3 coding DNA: TGTGCCAGCAGTTACTCGAGGCTAGCGGGAGGAGATGAGCAGTTCTTC.

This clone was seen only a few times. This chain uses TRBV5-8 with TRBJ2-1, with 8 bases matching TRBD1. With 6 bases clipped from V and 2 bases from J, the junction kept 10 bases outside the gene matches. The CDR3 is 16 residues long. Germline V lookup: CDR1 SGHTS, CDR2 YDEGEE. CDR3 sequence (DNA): TGTGCCAGCACCACCACCCTCAGGGGGCCCTACAATGAGCAGTTCTTC. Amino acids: CASTTTLRGPYNEQFF.